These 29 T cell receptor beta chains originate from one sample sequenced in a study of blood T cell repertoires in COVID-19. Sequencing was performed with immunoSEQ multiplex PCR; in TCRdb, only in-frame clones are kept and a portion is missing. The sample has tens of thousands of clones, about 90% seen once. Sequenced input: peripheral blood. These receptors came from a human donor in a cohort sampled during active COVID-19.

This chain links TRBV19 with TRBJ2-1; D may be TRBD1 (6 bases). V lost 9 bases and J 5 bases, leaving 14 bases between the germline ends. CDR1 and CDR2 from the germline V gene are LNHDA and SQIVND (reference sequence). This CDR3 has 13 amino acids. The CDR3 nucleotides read TGTGCCAGCCAGACAGGTCTAGACAATGAGCAGTTCTTC. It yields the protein CASQTGLDNEQFF.

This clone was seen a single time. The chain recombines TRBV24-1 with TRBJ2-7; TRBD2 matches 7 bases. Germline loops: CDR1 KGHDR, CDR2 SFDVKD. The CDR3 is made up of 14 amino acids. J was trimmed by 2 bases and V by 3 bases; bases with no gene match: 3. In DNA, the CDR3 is TGTGCCACCAGTGATCCGACTAGCCCCTACGAGCAGTACTTC. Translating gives CATSDPTSPYEQYF.

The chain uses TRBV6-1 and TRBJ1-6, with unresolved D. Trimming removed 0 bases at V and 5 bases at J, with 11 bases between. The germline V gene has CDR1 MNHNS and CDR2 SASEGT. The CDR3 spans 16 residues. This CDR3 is CASSEAPGMNNSPLHF. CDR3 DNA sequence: TGTGCCAGCAGTGAAGCGCCAGGCATGAATAATTCACCCCTCCACTTT.

CDR3 nucleotide sequence: TGTGCCAGCAGTTCTAGCGGGGTTCTCCTGGGTGAGCAGTTCTTC. It translates to CASSSSGVLLGEQFF. V usage is TRBV9 and J usage is TRBJ2-1; 9 bases fit TRBD2. The CDR3 sequence is 15 residues long. V lost 5 bases, J lost 9 bases, and 12 bases stayed unmatched. CDR1 and CDR2 from the germline V gene are SGDLS and YYNGEE.

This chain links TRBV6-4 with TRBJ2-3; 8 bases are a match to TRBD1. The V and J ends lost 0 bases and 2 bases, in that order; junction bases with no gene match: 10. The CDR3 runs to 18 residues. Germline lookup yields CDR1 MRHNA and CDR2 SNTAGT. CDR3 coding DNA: TGTGCCAGCAGTGACTCGAGGGACAGGCTAATGCCCACAGATACGCAGTATTTT. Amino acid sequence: CASSDSRDRLMPTDTQYF.

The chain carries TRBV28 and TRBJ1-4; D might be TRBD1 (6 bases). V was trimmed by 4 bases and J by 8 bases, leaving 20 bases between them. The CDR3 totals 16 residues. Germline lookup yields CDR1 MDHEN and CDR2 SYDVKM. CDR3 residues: CASSSQGSGYREKLFF. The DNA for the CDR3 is TGTGCCAGCAGTTCTCAGGGGTCGGGGTATCGGGAAAAACTGTTTTTT. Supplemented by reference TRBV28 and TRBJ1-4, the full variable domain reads DVKVTQSSRYLVKRTGEKVFLECVQDMDHENMFWYRQDPGLGLRLIYFSYDVKMKEKGDIPEGYSVSREKKERFSLILESASTNQTSMYLCASSSQGSGYREKLFFGSGTQLSVL.

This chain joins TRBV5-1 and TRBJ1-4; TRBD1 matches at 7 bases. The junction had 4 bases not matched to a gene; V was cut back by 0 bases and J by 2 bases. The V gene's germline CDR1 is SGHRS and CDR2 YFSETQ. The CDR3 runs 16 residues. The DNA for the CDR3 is TGCGCCAGCAGCTTGGGACAGGGAACCACTAATGAAAAACTGTTTTTT. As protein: CASSLGQGTTNEKLFF.

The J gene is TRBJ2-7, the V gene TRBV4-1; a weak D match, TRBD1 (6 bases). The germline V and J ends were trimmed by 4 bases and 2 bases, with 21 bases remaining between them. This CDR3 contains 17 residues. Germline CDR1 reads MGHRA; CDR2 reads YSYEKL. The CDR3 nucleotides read TGCGCCAGCAGCCGGGGGCTGGGCGAGCGGAGAACCTACGAGCAGTACTTC. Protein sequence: CASSRGLGERRTYEQYF.

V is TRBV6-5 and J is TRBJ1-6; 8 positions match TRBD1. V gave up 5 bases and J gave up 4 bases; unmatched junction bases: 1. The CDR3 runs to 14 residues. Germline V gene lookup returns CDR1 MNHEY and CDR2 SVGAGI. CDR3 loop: CASSRTGYNSPLHF. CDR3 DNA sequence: TGTGCCAGCAGTCGGACAGGGTATAATTCACCCCTCCACTTT.

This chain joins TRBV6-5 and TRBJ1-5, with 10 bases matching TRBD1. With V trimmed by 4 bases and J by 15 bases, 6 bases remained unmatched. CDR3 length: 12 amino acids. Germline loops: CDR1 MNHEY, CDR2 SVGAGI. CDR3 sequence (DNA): TGTGCCAGCAGTTCTCGACAGGGGGCATCGCATTTT. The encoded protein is CASSSRQGASHF.

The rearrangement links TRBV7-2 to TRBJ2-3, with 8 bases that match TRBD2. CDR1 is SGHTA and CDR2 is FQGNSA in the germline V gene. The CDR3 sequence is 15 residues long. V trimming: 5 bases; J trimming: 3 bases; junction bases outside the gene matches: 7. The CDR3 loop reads CASSPWTSSTDTQYF. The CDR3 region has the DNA TGTGCCAGCAGCCCATGGACTAGCAGTACAGATACGCAGTATTTT.

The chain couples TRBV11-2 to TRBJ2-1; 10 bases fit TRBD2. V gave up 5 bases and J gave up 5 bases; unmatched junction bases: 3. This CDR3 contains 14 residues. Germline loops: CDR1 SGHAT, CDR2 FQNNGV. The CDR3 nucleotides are TGTGCCAGCAGCACAGGACTAGCGGACAATGAGCAGTTCTTC. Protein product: CASSTGLADNEQFF.

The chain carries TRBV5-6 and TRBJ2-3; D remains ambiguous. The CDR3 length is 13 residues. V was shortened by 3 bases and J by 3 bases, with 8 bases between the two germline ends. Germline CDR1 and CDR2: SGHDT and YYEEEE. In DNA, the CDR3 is TGTGCCAGCAGCTCCCGCCGGACAGATACGCAGTATTTT. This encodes CASSSRRTDTQYF.

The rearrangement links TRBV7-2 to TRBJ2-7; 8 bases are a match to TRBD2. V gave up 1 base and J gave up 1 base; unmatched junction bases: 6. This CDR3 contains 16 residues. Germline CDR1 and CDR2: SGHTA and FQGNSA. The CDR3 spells CASSLGPSGSSYEQYF. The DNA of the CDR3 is TGTGCCAGCAGCTTAGGCCCCAGCGGGAGTTCCTACGAGCAGTACTTC. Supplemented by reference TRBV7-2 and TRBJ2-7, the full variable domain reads GAGVSQSPSNKVTEKGKDVELRCDPISGHTALYWYRQSLGQGLEFLIYFQGNSAPDKSGLPSDRFSAERTGGSVSTLTIQRTQQEDSAVYLCASSLGPSGSSYEQYFGPGTRLTVT.

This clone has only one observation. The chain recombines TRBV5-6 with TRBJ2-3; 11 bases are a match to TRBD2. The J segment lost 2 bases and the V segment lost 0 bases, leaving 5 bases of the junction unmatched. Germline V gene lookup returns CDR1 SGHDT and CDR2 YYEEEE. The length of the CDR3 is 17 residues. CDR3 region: CASSLGLAGTSTDTQYF. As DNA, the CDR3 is TGTGCCAGCAGCTTGGGACTAGCGGGGACCTCCACAGATACGCAGTATTTT.

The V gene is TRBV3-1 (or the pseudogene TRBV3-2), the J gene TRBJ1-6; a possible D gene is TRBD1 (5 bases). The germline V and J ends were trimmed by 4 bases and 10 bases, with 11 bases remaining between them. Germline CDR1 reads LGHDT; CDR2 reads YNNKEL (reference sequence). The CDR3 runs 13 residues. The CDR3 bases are TGTGCCAGCAGCCCAGGGCAATACTCACCCCTCCACTTT. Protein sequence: CASSPGQYSPLHF.

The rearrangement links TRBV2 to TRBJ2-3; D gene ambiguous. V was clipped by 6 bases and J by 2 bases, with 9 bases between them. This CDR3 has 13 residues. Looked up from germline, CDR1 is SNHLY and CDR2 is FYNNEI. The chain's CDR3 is CASSLDFTDTQYF. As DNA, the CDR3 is TGTGCCAGCAGCCTAGACTTCACAGATACGCAGTATTTT.

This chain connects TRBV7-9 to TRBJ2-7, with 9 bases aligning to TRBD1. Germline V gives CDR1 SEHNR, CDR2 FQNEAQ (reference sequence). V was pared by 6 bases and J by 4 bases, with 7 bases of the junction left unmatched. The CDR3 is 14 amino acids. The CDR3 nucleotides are TGTGCCAGCAGTGAGGGGACAGGGAGTTACGAGCAGTACTTC. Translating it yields CASSEGTGSYEQYF.

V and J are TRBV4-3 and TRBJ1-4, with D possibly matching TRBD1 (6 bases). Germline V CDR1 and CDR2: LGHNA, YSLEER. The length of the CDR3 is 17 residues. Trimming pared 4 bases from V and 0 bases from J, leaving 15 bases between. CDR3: CASSPGAVVTTNEKLFF. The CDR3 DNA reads TGCGCCAGCAGCCCAGGGGCAGTTGTTACAACTAATGAAAAACTGTTTTTT.

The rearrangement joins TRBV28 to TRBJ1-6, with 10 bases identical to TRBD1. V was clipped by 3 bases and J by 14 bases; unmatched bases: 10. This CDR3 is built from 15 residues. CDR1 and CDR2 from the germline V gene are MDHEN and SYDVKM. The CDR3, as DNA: TGTGCCAGCAGTTTCGTGGGGACAGGGGTAATCACCCTCCACTTT. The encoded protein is CASSFVGTGVITLHF.

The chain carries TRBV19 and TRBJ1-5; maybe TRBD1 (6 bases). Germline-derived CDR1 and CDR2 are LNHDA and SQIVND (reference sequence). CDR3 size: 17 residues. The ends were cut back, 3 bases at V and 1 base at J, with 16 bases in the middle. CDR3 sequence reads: CASSIGGGGGSNQPQHF. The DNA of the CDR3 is TGTGCCAGTAGTATCGGTGGCGGGGGCGGAAGCAATCAGCCCCAGCATTTT.

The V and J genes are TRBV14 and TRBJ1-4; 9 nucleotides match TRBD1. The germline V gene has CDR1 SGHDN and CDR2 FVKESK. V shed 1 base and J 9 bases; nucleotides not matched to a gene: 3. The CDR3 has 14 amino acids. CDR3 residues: CASSQVQGAQKLFF. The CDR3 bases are TGTGCCAGCAGCCAAGTACAGGGGGCGCAAAAACTGTTTTTT.

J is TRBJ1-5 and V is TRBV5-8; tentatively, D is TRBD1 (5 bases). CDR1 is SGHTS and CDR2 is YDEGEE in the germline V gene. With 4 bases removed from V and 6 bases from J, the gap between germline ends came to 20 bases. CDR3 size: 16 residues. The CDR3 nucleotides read TGTGCCAGCAGCAGAAAACAGCTTAGGGGTAGTCAGCCCCAGCATTTT. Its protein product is CASSRKQLRGSQPQHF. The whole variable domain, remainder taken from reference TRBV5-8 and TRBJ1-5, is EAGVTQSPTHLIKTRGQQATLRCSPISGHTSVYWYQQALGLGLQFLLWYDEGEERNRGNFPPRFSGRQFPNYSSELNVNALELEDSALYLCASSRKQLRGSQPQHFGDGTRLSIL.

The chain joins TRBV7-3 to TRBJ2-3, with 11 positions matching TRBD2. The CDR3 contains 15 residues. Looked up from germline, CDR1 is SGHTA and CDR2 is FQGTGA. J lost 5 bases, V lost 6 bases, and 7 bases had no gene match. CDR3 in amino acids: CASRKTSGNVDTQYF. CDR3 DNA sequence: TGTGCCAGCAGGAAGACTAGCGGGAATGTAGATACGCAGTATTTT. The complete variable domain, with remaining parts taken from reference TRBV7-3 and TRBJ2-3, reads GAGVSQTPSNKVTEKGKYVELRCDPISGHTALYWYRQSLGQGPEFLIYFQGTGAADDSGLPNDRFFAVRPEGSVSTLKIQRTERGDSAVYLCASRKTSGNVDTQYFGPGTRLTVL.

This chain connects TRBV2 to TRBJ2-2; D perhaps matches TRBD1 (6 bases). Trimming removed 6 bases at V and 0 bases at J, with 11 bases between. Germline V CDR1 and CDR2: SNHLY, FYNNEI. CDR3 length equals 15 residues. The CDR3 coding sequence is TGTGCCAGCAGCGCCGGGACACCGAACACCGGGGAGCTGTTTTTT. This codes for CASSAGTPNTGELFF.

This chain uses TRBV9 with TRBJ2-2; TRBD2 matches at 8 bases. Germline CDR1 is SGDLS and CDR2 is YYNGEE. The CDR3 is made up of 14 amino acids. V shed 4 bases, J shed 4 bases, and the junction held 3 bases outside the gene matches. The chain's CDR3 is CASSPGGFTGELFF. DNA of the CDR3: TGTGCCAGCAGCCCGGGAGGGTTCACCGGGGAGCTGTTTTTT.

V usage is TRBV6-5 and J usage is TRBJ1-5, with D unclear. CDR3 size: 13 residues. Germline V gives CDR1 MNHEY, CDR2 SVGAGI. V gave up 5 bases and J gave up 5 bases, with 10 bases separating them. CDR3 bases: TGTGCCAGCAGTCGGAACAGCCATCAGCCCCAGCATTTT. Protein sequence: CASSRNSHQPQHF.

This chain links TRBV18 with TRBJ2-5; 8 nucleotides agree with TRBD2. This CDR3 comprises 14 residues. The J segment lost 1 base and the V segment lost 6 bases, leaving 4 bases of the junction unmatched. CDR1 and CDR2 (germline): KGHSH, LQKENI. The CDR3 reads CASSSGGSQETQYF. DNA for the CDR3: TGTGCCAGCTCTTCGGGGGGGAGCCAAGAGACCCAGTACTTC.

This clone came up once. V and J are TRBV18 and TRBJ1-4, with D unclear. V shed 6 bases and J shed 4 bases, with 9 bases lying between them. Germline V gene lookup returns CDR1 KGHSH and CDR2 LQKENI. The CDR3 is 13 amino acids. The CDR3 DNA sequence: TGTGCCAGCTCGAACACGGGTAATGAAAAACTGTTTTTT. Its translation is CASSNTGNEKLFF.